One and the same sample provided the 5 T cell receptor beta chains below, sequenced in a study of cytomegalovirus exposure and HLA in healthy donors. Use of 60 Vbeta and 13 Jbeta primers characterized the PCR. Generated by immunoSEQ multiplex PCR, the TCRdb table keeps only in-frame clones and is missing some. The sample records about 150,000 clones, 63% being singletons. Material for sequencing was PBMCs. Receptor source: a woman aged 60-75 years in good health and CMV-seropositive.

A single count supports this clone. The rearrangement uses TRBV28 and TRBJ2-7; tentative D call: TRBD1 (6 bases). The length of the CDR3 is 17 residues. Trimming shortened V by 5 bases and J by 0 bases, and 20 bases separated the two germline ends. Per germline, CDR1 MDHEN and CDR2 SYDVKM. The CDR3 protein is CASSPQGLTGLSYEQYF. As DNA, the CDR3 is TGTGCCAGCAGTCCACAAGGCCTTACAGGGCTCTCCTACGAGCAGTACTTC. The full variable domain, with the rest looked up from reference TRBV28 and TRBJ2-7, is DVKVTQSSRYLVKRTGEKVFLECVQDMDHENMFWYRQDPGLGLRLIYFSYDVKMKEKGDIPEGYSVSREKKERFSLILESASTNQTSMYLCASSPQGLTGLSYEQYFGPGTRLTVT.

Only one count was recorded for this clone. The chain uses TRBV2 and TRBJ1-1, with a tentative D call TRBD1 (5 bases). Germline V gene data show CDR1 as SNHLY and CDR2 as FYNNEI. This CDR3 region has 14 residues. V was pared by 2 bases and J by 4 bases, with 11 bases between. CDR3 amino acids: CASSEFRGVTEAFF. Here the CDR3 DNA reads TGTGCCAGCAGTGAATTTAGGGGCGTCACTGAAGCTTTCTTT.

About this clone itself: This specimen includes other DNA sequences encoding the same CDR3. The genes are TRBV28 and TRBJ1-1, with a weak D call TRBD1 (6 bases). CDR1 MDHEN and CDR2 SYDVKM come from the germline V gene. The CDR3 covers 15 residues. Trimming pared 8 bases from V and 6 bases from J, leaving 22 bases between. CDR3 residues: CASLVYRGGIAEAFF. The CDR3, as DNA: TGTGCCAGCCTTGTATATAGAGGGGGAATCGCTGAAGCTTTCTTT. The whole variable domain, filled in from reference TRBV28 and TRBJ1-1, reads DVKVTQSSRYLVKRTGEKVFLECVQDMDHENMFWYRQDPGLGLRLIYFSYDVKMKEKGDIPEGYSVSREKKERFSLILESASTNQTSMYLCASLVYRGGIAEAFFGQGTRLTVV.

The genes are TRBV19 and TRBJ1-5, with 10 positions matching TRBD1. Per the germline V gene, CDR1 is LNHDA and CDR2 is SQIVND (reference sequence). The V and J ends lost 6 bases and 2 bases, in that order; junction bases with no gene match: 13. The length of the CDR3 is 18 residues. The CDR3 loop is CASSSLSGTGVGNQPQHF. In DNA form, the CDR3 reads TGTGCCAGTAGCTCTCTCTCCGGGACAGGGGTTGGCAATCAGCCCCAGCATTTT.

This chain links TRBV13 with TRBJ1-4, with 8 bases lining up with TRBD1. Germline V gives CDR1 PRHDT, CDR2 FYEKMQ (reference sequence). This CDR3 spans 14 amino acids. With V trimmed by 0 bases and J by 7 bases, 1 base remained unmatched. The CDR3: CASSLGDRAEKLFF. In nucleotides, the CDR3 is TGTGCCAGCAGCTTAGGGGACAGGGCTGAAAAACTGTTTTTT.